The 25 T cell receptor beta chains below were found in one sample sequenced in a study of T cells after yellow fever vaccination. TCRdb processed the 5' RACE reads anew with MiXCR; each CDR3 protein has one entry. The table lists some 350,000 distinct CDR3 sequences, 7.5% to 9% of them singletons. Sequencing used PBMCs, obtained on the day of the first yellow fever vaccination. These receptor sequences come from a man between 18 and 35 years old who received the YFV17D yellow fever vaccine.

This clonotype was seen a handful of times. V is TRBV6-2 or TRBV6-3 and J is TRBJ2-1, with a possible D match to TRBD2 (7 bases). Per germline, CDR1 MNHEY and CDR2 SVGEGT. The CDR3 contains 15 residues. Deletions cut 4 bases from V and 2 bases from J, with 12 bases between. The CDR3 reads CASSFVGGPYNEQFF. The CDR3 bases are TGTGCCAGCAGTTTCGTGGGGGGGCCCTACAATGAGCAGTTCTTC.

This clonotype turned up a few times. The genes are TRBV12-3 or TRBV12-4 and TRBJ1-2, with D maybe TRBD1 (5 bases). This CDR3 comprises 12 residues. Trimming stripped 5 bases from V and 6 bases from J, with 10 bases between. Here the CDR3 reads CASSRQGNGYTF. DNA of the CDR3: TGTGCCAGCAGTCGGCAGGGCAATGGCTACACCTTC.

This rearrangement joins TRBV20-1 to TRBJ2-7; 11 nucleotides line up with TRBD1. J lost 3 bases, V lost 6 bases, and 1 base had no gene match. The germline V gene encodes CDR1 DFQATT and CDR2 SNEGSKA (reference sequence). The CDR3 is 12 residues long. CDR3: CSAGQGVYEQYV. The DNA of the CDR3 is TGCAGTGCGGGACAGGGGGTCTACGAGCAGTACGTC.

This clonotype appeared a few times. The rearrangement links TRBV20-1 to TRBJ1-2; D is perhaps TRBD1 (5 bases). The V end was cut by 6 bases, the J end by 6 bases, with 20 bases between. This CDR3 is 14 amino acids long. From germline, CDR1 is DFQATT and CDR2 SNEGSKA (reference sequence). Here the CDR3 DNA reads TGCAGTGCACGCCGCGGGGCAGGGCGTAATGGCTACACCTTC. It codes for CSARRGAGRNGYTF.

This clonotype appeared a few times. The chain uses TRBV4-3 and TRBJ2-7; TRBD2 matches at 8 bases. The CDR3 length is 15 residues. Trimming removed 1 base from V and 2 bases from J; junction bases left unmatched: 4. Germline V gene sequence: CDR1 LGHNA, CDR2 YSLEER. The CDR3 reads CASSQVIGGAYEQYF. In nucleotides, the CDR3 is TGCGCCAGCAGCCAAGTTATCGGGGGGGCCTACGAGCAGTACTTC.

This clonotype was counted only a few times. This chain joins TRBV7-2 and TRBJ1-2; D uncertain. The length of the CDR3 is 15 residues. The V end lost 1 base, the J end lost 9 bases, and 18 bases lay between the germline ends. Germline lookup yields CDR1 SGHTA and CDR2 FQGNSA. Here the CDR3 reads CASSLEVAALWSYTF. As DNA, the CDR3 is TGTGCCAGCAGCTTAGAGGTGGCTGCCCTATGGAGCTACACCTTC.

Many counts were recorded for this clonotype. The chain combines TRBV29-1 with TRBJ2-7; 7 nucleotides agree with TRBD1. V lost 6 bases and J lost 5; bases outside the gene matches: 10. This CDR3 is 13 amino acids long. From germline, CDR1 is SQVTM and CDR2 ANQGSEA. CDR3 coding DNA: TGCAGCGTGCTGACAGGGATAGGACACGAGCAGTACTTC. Translation: CSVLTGIGHEQYF.

This clonotype came up a few times. The chain has TRBV18 and TRBJ2-5; D gene unclear. Trimming removed 0 bases at V and 2 bases at J, with 10 bases between. Germline CDR1 is KGHSH and CDR2 is LQKENI. The CDR3 contains 15 residues. Here the CDR3 reads CASSPPGRNQETQYF. The DNA of the CDR3 is TGTGCCAGCTCACCACCGGGCAGGAATCAAGAGACCCAGTACTTC.

The rearrangement uses TRBV20-1 and TRBJ2-5, with D perhaps TRBD1 or TRBD2 (5 bases each). Germline CDR1 reads DFQATT; CDR2 reads SNEGSKA (reference sequence). The CDR3 runs 13 residues. V shed 3 bases and J shed 8 bases, with 16 bases lying between them. CDR3: CSARGTLGDTQYF. The CDR3 DNA is TGCAGTGCTAGGGGCACCTTGGGGGACACCCAGTACTTC.

CDR3 loop: CSARRDHEQFF. The DNA of the CDR3 is TGCAGTGCTAGGAGGGACCATGAGCAGTTCTTC. This chain joins TRBV20-1 and TRBJ2-1; the D gene could be TRBD1 or TRBD2 (5 bases each). The V gene lost 3 bases and the J gene lost 8 bases, with 8 bases spanning the gap. Germline V gene data show CDR1 as DFQATT and CDR2 as SNEGSKA (reference sequence). CDR3 length: 11 amino acids.

The chain combines TRBV6-1 with TRBJ1-5; D unclear. Germline V lookup: CDR1 MNHNS, CDR2 SASEGT. With 6 bases removed from V and 0 bases from J, the gap between germline ends came to 15 bases. The CDR3 loop spans 16 amino acids. The CDR3 reads CASRGTGSPSNQPQHF. CDR3 nucleotides: TGTGCCAGCAGAGGTACCGGGTCCCCTAGCAATCAGCCCCAGCATTTT.

This clonotype showed up just a few times. The J gene is TRBJ1-5, the V gene TRBV20-1; D might be TRBD1 (5 bases). CDR3 length: 16 residues. Trimming stripped 3 bases from V and 7 bases from J, with 22 bases between. CDR1 is DFQATT and CDR2 is SNEGSKA in the germline V gene (reference sequence). The CDR3, as DNA: TGCAGTGCTAGTTACCTGGCAGGGATCCGGGTACAGCCCCAGCATTTT. Its protein product is CSASYLAGIRVQPQHF.

This clonotype was recorded many times. CDR3 in DNA: TGTGCCAGCTCACCGGATGCGACAGGGCTGCTTGGCTACACCTTC. Protein product: CASSPDATGLLGYTF. This chain joins TRBV18 and TRBJ1-2, with 7 bases matching TRBD1. The germline V gene encodes CDR1 KGHSH and CDR2 LQKENI. V shed 3 bases and J 7 bases; nucleotides not matched to a gene: 11. There are 15 residues in the CDR3. The full variable domain, rest sourced from reference TRBV18 and TRBJ1-2, is NAGVMQNPRHLVRRRGQEARLRCSPMKGHSHVYWYRQLPEEGLKFMVYLQKENIIDESGMPKERFSAEFPKEGPSILRIQQVVRGDSAAYFCASSPDATGLLGYTFGSGTRLTVV.

This clonotype was seen at least ten times. The rearrangement joins TRBV5-1 to TRBJ1-1; TRBD1 is a possible D gene (6 bases). Germline assignment: CDR1 SGHRS and CDR2 YFSETQ. There are 14 residues in the CDR3. V was shortened by 3 bases and J by 1 base, with 10 bases between the two germline ends. CDR3 sequence (DNA): TGCGCCAGCAGCTCCGGACAGCCGAACACTGAAGCTTTCTTT. This gives the protein CASSSGQPNTEAFF.

The chain joins TRBV29-1 to TRBJ2-3; D is possibly TRBD1 or TRBD2 (5 bases each). This CDR3 contains 14 residues. Trimming shortened V by 4 bases and J by 1 base, and 12 bases separated the two germline ends. Germline-derived CDR1 and CDR2 are SQVTM and ANQGSEA. The CDR3 loop is CSVAWGKGTDTQYF. The CDR3 DNA follows: TGCAGCGTTGCGTGGGGGAAGGGCACAGATACGCAGTATTTT.

The chain has TRBV29-1 and TRBJ2-2; D perhaps matches TRBD1 (6 bases). Germline V CDR1 and CDR2: SQVTM, ANQGSEA. There are 13 residues in the CDR3. V was cut by 6 bases and J by 2 bases, with 10 bases left in between. CDR3 in amino acids: CSVDSSNTGELFF. CDR3 DNA: TGCAGCGTGGACAGTTCAAACACCGGGGAGCTGTTTTTT.

This clonotype was seen a handful of times. The rearrangement links TRBV9 to TRBJ2-3, with 9 bases aligning to TRBD1. J gave up 3 bases and V 3 bases, and 5 bases lay outside the gene matches. The CDR3 has 15 amino acids. The germline V gene encodes CDR1 SGDLS and CDR2 YYNGEE. The CDR3 DNA sequence: TGTGCCAGCAGCGATCCGGGACAGGGTACAGATACGCAGTATTTT. This sequence encodes CASSDPGQGTDTQYF.

This clonotype has just a few counts. The genes are TRBV5-1 and TRBJ1-5; 9 bases are a match to TRBD1. The CDR3 consists of 19 residues. The V gene's germline CDR1 is SGHRS and CDR2 YFSETQ. V was clipped by 0 bases and J by 4 bases; unmatched bases: 14. CDR3 loop: CASSLDRTGDYQPNQPQHF. The CDR3 DNA is TGCGCCAGCAGCTTGGACAGGACAGGGGATTACCAACCAAATCAGCCCCAGCATTTT.

This clonotype was picked up a small number of times. This rearrangement joins TRBV5-1 to TRBJ2-7; D not certain. The CDR3 runs 15 residues. The germline CDR1 and CDR2 sequences are SGHRS and YFSETQ. The V gene lost 8 bases and the J gene lost 2 bases, with 20 bases spanning the gap. The CDR3 DNA follows: TGCGCCAGTAAAAGTCGAGCTATCGACACCTACGAGCAGTACTTC. It specifies CASKSRAIDTYEQYF. Full variable domain (outside the CDR3, taken from reference TRBV5-1 and TRBJ2-7): KAGVTQTPRYLIKTRGQQVTLSCSPISGHRSVSWYQQTPGQGLQFLFEYFSETQRNKGNFPGRFSGRQFSNSRSEMNVSTLELGDSALYLCASKSRAIDTYEQYFGPGTRLTVT.

This clonotype has only a few counts. V gene TRBV15 combines with J gene TRBJ2-1, with 9 bases identical to TRBD2. The CDR3 is 17 residues long. Germline CDR1 LNHNV, CDR2 YYDKDF (reference sequence). Trimming cost V 0 bases and J 4 bases; bases outside gene matches: 7. CDR3 in DNA: TGTGCCACCAGCAGAGATCCACCTAGCGGGGTTTACAATGAGCAGTTCTTC. Its protein product is CATSRDPPSGVYNEQFF.

The gene calls are TRBV12-3 or TRBV12-4 and TRBJ2-5; maybe TRBD2 (6 bases). CDR3 length: 14 amino acids. Trimming removed 6 bases from V and 1 base from J, with 12 bases in between. CDR3 sequence (DNA): TGTGCCAGCAGCGGGGAGGAGAGCCAAGAGACCCAGTACTTC. This sequence encodes CASSGEESQETQYF.

This clonotype appeared many times. The rearrangement uses TRBV20-1 and TRBJ2-7; D possibly uses TRBD1 or TRBD2 (5 bases each). Trimming took 3 bases from V and 3 from J, leaving 12 bases between them. CDR1 is DFQATT, CDR2 SNEGSKA, per germline (reference sequence). The CDR3 sequence is 13 residues long. CDR3 sequence reads: CSARGETRYEQYF. CDR3 nucleotide sequence: TGCAGTGCTAGGGGGGAGACCCGCTACGAGCAGTACTTC.

The table lists this clonotype with many counts. The chain joins TRBV7-9 to TRBJ2-7; D unresolved. V dropped 4 bases and J dropped 4 bases, with 11 bases sitting between them. The germline V gene encodes CDR1 SEHNR and CDR2 FQNEAQ (reference sequence). This CDR3 region has 13 residues. The chain's CDR3 is CASSSVVAYEQYF. CDR3 nucleotide sequence: TGTGCCAGCAGCTCAGTCGTTGCTTACGAGCAGTACTTC. The variable domain in full, with the rest retrieved from reference TRBV7-9 and TRBJ2-7, is DTGVSQNPRHKITKRGQNVTFRCDPISEHNRLYWYRQTLGQGPEFLTYFQNEAQLEKSRLLSDRFSAERPKGSFSTLEIQRTEQGDSAMYLCASSSVVAYEQYFGPGTRLTVT.

This clonotype was seen only a few times. This chain links TRBV7-2 with TRBJ2-7; 13 bases agree with TRBD2. Germline V gene lookup returns CDR1 SGHTA and CDR2 FQGNSA. V lost 5 bases to trimming and J lost 4 bases; unmatched junction nucleotides: 8. The CDR3 sequence is 16 residues long. CDR3 protein: CASSLGPTSGGYEQYV. The DNA for the CDR3 is TGTGCCAGCAGCCTGGGACCGACTAGCGGGGGGTACGAGCAGTACGTC.

The table lists this clonotype with a few counts. The CDR3 sequence is CSVEGRHSGNTIYF. As DNA, the CDR3 is TGCAGCGTTGAAGGGCGGCACTCTGGAAACACCATATATTTT. This chain connects TRBV29-1 to TRBJ1-3; unclear D gene. Germline-derived CDR1 and CDR2 are SQVTM and ANQGSEA. V was clipped by 1 base and J by 0 bases, with 7 bases between them. This CDR3 has 14 amino acids.